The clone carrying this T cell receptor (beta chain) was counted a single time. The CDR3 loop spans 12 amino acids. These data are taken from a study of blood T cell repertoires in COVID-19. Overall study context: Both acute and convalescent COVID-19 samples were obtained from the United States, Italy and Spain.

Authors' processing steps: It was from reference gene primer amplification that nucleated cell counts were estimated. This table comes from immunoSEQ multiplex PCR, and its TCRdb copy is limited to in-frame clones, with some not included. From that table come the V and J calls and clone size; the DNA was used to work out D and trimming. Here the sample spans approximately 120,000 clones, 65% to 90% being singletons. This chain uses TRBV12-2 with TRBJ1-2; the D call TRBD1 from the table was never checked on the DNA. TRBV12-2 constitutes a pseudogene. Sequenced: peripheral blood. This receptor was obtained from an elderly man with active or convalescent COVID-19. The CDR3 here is CASADRGLGYTF. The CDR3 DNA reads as TGTGCAAGTGCGGACAGGGGGTTAGGCTACACCTTC.